This T cell receptor (beta chain) was profiled in a study of human T cells and chemical hapten exposure. About the study: Patch tests of 0.01% DPC on the upper back were read at 6 days. Per-sample TCR yield variability stemmed mainly from small pooled library volume differences.

TCRdb reprocessed the RACE reads via MiXCR and lists one record per CDR3 protein. The table records 150,000 to 200,000 distinct CDR3 sequences, 28% of them present only once. CDR1 is LGHNA, CDR2 YNFKEQ, per germline. V gave up 3 bases and J gave up 9 bases, with 21 bases separating them. The CDR3 has 15 amino acids. The time point is: patch test 3, about 24 weeks after DPC sensitization. As for treatment: therapeutic diphenylcyclopropenone sensitization with weekly scalp DPC. Comment on this clonotype: Antigen specificity is unknown.

Study-level results: Against controls, expanded TCRs gave rise to significantly more large CDR3 similarity clusters. Patch test score rose with PT1 expanded TCR count, significant at thresholds 8, 16 and 32, not 4.

The sample consisted of whole blood, taken in connection with sensitization to the hapten diphenylcyclopropenone (DPC). The V and J genes are TRBV4-2 and TRBJ2-7; tentatively, D is TRBD1 (6 bases). This clonotype was sampled from a woman between 18 and 30 years old with alopecia areata. Some clones in this sample may be carry-over from other donors' samples. Here the CDR3 reads CASSQKVAGAHGQYF. The CDR3 bases are TGTGCCAGCAGCCAGAAGGTTGCAGGGGCCCACGGGCAGTACTTC.